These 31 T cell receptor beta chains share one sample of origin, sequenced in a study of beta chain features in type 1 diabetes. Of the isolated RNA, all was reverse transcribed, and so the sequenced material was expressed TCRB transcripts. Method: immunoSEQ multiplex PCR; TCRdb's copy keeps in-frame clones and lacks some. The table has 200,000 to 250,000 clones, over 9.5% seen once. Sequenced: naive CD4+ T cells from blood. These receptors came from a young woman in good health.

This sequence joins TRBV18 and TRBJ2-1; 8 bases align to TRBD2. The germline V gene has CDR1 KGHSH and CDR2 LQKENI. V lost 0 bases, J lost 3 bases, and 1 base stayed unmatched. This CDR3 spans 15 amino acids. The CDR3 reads CASSPPSGDYNEQFF. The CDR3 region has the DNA TGTGCCAGCTCACCACCTAGCGGGGACTACAATGAGCAGTTCTTC. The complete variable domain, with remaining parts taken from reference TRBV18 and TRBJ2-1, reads NAGVMQNPRHLVRRRGQEARLRCSPMKGHSHVYWYRQLPEEGLKFMVYLQKENIIDESGMPKERFSAEFPKEGPSILRIQQVVRGDSAAYFCASSPPSGDYNEQFFGPGTRLTVL.

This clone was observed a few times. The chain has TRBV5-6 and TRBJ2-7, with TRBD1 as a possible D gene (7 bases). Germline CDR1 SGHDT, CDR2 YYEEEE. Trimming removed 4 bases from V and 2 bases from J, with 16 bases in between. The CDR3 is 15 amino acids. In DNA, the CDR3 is TGTGCCAGCAGCGGGGCCAGCAGGGGGGCCTACGAGCAGTACTTC. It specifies CASSGASRGAYEQYF.

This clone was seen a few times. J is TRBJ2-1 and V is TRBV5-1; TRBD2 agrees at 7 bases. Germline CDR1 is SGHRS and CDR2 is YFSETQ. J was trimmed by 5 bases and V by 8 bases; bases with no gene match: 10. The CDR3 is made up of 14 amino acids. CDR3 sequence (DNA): TGCGCCAGTGGAACCGGGACTACCCACAATGAGCAGTTCTTC. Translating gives CASGTGTTHNEQFF. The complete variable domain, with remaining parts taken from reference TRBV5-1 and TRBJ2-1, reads KAGVTQTPRYLIKTRGQQVTLSCSPISGHRSVSWYQQTPGQGLQFLFEYFSETQRNKGNFPGRFSGRQFSNSRSEMNVSTLELGDSALYLCASGTGTTHNEQFFGPGTRLTVL.

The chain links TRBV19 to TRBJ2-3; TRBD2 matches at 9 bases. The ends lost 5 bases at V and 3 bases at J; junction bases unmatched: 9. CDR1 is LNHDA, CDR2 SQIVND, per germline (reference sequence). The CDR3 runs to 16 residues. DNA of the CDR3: TGTGCCAGTAGTCGGGTTAGCGGGAGTCGTACAGATACGCAGTATTTT. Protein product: CASSRVSGSRTDTQYF.

CDR3 protein: CASSQADRYRETNTEAFF. The DNA for the CDR3 is TGTGCCAGCAGCCAAGCTGATCGATACAGGGAGACGAACACTGAAGCTTTCTTT. This chain connects TRBV4-2 to TRBJ1-1; perhaps TRBD1 as D (6 bases). The germline V gene encodes CDR1 LGHNA and CDR2 YNFKEQ. There are 18 residues in the CDR3. V was pared by 1 base and J by 1 base, with 19 bases between.

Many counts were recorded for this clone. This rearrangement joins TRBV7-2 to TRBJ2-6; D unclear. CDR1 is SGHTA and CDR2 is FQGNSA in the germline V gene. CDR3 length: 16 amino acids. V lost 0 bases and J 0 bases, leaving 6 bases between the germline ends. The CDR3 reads CASSLAGFSGANVLTF. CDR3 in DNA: TGTGCCAGCAGCTTAGCGGGCTTCTCTGGGGCCAACGTCCTGACTTTC.

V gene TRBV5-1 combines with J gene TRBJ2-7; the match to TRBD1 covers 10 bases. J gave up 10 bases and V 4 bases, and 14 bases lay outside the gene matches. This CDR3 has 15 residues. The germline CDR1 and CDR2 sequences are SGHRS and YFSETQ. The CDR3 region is CASSPDRGQSGEQYF. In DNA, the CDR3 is TGCGCCAGCAGCCCTGACAGGGGGCAAAGTGGAGAACAGTACTTC.

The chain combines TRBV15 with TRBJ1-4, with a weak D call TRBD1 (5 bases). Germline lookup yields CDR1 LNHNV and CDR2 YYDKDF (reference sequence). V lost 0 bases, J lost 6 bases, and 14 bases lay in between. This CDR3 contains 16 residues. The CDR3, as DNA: TGTGCCACCAGCAGAGATTCCTCGGACAACCATGAAAAACTGTTTTTT. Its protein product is CATSRDSSDNHEKLFF.

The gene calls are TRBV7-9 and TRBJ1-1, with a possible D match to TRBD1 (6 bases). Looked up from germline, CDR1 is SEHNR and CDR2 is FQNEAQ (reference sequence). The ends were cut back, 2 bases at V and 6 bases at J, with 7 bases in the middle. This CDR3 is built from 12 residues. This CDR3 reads CASSLNRAEAFF. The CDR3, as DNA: TGTGCCAGCAGCTTAAACAGGGCTGAAGCTTTCTTT.

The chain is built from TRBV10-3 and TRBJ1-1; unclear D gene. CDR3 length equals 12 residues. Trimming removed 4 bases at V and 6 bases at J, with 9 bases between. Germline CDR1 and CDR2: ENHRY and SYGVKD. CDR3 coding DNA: TGTGCCATCAGTGGAAACAACGCTGAAGCTTTCTTT. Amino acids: CAISGNNAEAFF.

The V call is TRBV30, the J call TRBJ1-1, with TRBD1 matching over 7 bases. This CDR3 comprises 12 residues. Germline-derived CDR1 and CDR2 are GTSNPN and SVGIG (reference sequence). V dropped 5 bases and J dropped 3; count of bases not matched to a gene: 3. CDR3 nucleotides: TGTGCCTGGGGCAGGGGGTACACTGAAGCTTTCTTT. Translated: CAWGRGYTEAFF.

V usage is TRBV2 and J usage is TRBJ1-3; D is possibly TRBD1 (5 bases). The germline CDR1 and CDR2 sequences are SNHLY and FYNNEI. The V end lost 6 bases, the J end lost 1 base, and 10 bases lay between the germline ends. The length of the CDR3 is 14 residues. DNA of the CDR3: TGTGCCAGCAGATCAGACAGTTCTGGAAACACCATATATTTT. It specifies CASRSDSSGNTIYF.

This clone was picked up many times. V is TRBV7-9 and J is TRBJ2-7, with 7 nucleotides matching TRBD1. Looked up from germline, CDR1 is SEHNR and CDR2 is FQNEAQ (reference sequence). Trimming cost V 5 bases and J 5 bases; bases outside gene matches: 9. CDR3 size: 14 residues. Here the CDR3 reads CASSPERGLDEQYF. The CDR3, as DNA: TGTGCCAGCAGCCCTGAAAGGGGGCTCGACGAGCAGTACTTC. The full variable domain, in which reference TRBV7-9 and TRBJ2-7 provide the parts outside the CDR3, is DTGVSQNPRHKITKRGQNVTFRCDPISEHNRLYWYRQTLGQGPEFLTYFQNEAQLEKSRLLSDRFSAERPKGSFSTLEIQRTEQGDSAMYLCASSPERGLDEQYFGPGTRLTVT.

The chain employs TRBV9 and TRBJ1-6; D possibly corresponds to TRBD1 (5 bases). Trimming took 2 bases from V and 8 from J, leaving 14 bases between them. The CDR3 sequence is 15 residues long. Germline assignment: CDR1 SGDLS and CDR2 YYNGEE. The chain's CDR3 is CASSVVPQGDSPLHF. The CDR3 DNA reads TGTGCCAGCAGCGTCGTACCTCAGGGCGATTCACCCCTCCACTTT.

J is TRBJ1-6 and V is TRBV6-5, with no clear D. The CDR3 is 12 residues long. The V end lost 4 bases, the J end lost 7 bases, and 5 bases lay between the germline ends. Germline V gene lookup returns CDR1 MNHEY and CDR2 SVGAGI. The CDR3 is CASSSRNSPLHF. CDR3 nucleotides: TGTGCCAGCAGTTCCCGGAATTCACCCCTCCACTTT.

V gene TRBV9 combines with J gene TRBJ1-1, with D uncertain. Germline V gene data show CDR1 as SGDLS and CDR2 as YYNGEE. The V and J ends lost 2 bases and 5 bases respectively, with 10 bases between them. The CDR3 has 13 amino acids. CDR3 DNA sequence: TGTGCCAGCAGCGTCGATGGAGTTACTGAAGCTTTCTTT. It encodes CASSVDGVTEAFF. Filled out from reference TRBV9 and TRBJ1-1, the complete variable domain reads DSGVTQTPKHLITATGQRVTLRCSPRSGDLSVYWYQQSLDQGLQFLIQYYNGEERAKGNILERFSAQQFPDLHSELNLSSLELGDSALYFCASSVDGVTEAFFGQGTRLTVV.

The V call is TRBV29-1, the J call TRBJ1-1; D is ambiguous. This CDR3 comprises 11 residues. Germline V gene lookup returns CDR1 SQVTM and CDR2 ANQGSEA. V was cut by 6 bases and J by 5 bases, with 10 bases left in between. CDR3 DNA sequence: TGCAGCGTCCCCCTCGGGACTGAAGCTTTCTTT. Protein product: CSVPLGTEAFF.

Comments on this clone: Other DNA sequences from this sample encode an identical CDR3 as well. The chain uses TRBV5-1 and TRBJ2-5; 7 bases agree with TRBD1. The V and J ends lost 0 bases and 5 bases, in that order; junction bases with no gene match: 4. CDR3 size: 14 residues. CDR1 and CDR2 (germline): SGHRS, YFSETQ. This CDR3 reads CASSLGQGRETQYF. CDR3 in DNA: TGCGCCAGCAGCTTGGGACAGGGTCGGGAGACCCAGTACTTC.

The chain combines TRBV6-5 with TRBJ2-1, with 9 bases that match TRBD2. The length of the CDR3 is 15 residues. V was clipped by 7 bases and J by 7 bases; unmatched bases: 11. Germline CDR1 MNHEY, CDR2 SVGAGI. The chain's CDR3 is CASTPRLAVQNEQFF. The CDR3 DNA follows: TGTGCCAGCACCCCCCGACTAGCGGTTCAAAATGAGCAGTTCTTC.

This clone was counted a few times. As DNA, the CDR3 is TGTGCCAGCTCACGGGGGGACAGGACGGACTATGGCTACACCTTC. Amino acids: CASSRGDRTDYGYTF. The chain has TRBV18 and TRBJ1-2; 8 nucleotides line up with TRBD1. With V trimmed by 4 bases and J by 3 bases, 7 bases remained unmatched. From germline, CDR1 is KGHSH and CDR2 LQKENI. CDR3 length equals 15 residues.

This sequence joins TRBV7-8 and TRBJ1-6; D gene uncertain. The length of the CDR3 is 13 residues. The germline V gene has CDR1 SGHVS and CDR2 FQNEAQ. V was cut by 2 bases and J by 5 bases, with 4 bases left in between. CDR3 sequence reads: CASSLTDNSPLHF. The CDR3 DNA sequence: TGTGCCAGCAGCTTAACAGATAATTCACCCCTCCACTTT.

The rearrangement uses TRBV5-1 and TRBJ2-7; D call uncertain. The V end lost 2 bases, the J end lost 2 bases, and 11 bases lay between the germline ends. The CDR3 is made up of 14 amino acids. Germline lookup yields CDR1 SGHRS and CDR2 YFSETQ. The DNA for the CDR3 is TGCGCCAGCAGCTTAGAGGCCAGCGCCTACGAGCAGTACTTC. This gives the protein CASSLEASAYEQYF.

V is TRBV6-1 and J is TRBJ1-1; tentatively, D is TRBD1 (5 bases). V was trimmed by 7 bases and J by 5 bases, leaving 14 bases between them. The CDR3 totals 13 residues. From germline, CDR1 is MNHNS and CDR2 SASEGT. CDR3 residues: CASTLGGDTEAFF. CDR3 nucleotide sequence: TGTGCCAGCACCCTCGGGGGGGATACTGAAGCTTTCTTT.

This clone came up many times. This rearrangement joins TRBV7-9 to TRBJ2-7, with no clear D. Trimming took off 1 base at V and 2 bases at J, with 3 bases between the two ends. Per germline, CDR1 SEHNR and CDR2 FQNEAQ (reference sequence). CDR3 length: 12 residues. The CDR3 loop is CASSLDTYEQYF. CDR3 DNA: TGTGCCAGCAGCTTAGACACCTACGAGCAGTACTTC.

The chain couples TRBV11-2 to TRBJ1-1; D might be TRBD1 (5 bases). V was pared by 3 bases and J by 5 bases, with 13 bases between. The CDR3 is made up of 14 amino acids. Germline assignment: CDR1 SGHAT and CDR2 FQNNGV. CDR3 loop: CASSFGGWGTEAFF. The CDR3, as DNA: TGTGCCAGCAGCTTCGGGGGATGGGGAACTGAAGCTTTCTTT.

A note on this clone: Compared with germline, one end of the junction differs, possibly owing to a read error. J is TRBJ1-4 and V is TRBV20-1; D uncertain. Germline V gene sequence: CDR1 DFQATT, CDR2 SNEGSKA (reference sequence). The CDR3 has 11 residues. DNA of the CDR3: TGCAGTGCTAGTCGGAGCGAAAGACTGTTTTTT. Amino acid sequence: CSASRSERLFF.

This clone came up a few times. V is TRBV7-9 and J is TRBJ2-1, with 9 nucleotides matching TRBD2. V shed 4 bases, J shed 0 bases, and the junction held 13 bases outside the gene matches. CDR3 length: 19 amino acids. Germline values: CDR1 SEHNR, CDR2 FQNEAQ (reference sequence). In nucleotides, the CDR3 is TGTGCCAGCAGCTCTGGAGAGACTAGCGGACCGAGCTCCTACAATGAGCAGTTCTTC. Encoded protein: CASSSGETSGPSSYNEQFF.

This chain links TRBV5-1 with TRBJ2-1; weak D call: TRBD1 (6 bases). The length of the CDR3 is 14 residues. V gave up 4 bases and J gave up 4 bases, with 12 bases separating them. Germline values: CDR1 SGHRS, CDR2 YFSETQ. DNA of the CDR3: TGCGCCAGCAGCCCCGGGACACCTTACAATGAGCAGTTCTTC. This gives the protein CASSPGTPYNEQFF.

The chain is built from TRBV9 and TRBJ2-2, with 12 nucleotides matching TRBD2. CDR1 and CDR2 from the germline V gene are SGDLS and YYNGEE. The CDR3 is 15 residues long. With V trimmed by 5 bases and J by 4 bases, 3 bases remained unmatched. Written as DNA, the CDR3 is TGTGCCAGCAGTGGACTAGCGGGACCCACCGGGGAGCTGTTTTTT. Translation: CASSGLAGPTGELFF. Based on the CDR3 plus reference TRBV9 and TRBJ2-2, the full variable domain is DSGVTQTPKHLITATGQRVTLRCSPRSGDLSVYWYQQSLDQGLQFLIQYYNGEERAKGNILERFSAQQFPDLHSELNLSSLELGDSALYFCASSGLAGPTGELFFGEGSRLTVL.

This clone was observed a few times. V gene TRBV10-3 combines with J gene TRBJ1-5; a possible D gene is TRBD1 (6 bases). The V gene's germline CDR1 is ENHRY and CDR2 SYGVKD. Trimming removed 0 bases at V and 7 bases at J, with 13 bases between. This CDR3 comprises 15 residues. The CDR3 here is CAISESSGAQQPQHF. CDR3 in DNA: TGTGCCATCAGTGAGTCCTCAGGGGCTCAACAGCCCCAGCATTTT.

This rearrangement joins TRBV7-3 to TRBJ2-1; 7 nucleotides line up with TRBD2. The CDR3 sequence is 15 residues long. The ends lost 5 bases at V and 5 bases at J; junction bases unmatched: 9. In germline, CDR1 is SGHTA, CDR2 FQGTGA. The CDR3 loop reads CASSRSGDLNNEQFF. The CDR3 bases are TGTGCCAGCAGCCGCAGCGGGGACCTTAACAATGAGCAGTTCTTC.